The rows below give T cell receptor beta chains drawn from one sample of a study of T cell repertoires in cytomegalovirus infection. Via MiXCR, TCRdb re-called the reads, giving one row per CDR3 protein. The sample records 490,000 or so distinct CDR3 sequences, around 10% being singletons. The specimen sequenced was PBMCs. Every receptor here comes from a human donor in good health (CMV status not recorded). Some clones in this sample may be carry-over from other donors' samples. CDR3s include the opening cysteine and the closing phenylalanine or tryptophan. Fields, in order: clone size, D gene, J gene, V gene, CDR3 protein, CDR3 DNA. A D gene is named only where the DNA matches it firmly. Clone size is not always given. Where it is, it says once, few, many or a class for expanded clones.

size: many
D: TRBD1
J: TRBJ1-2
V: TRBV10-2
CDR3: CASSPRDSGKYGYTF
DNA: TGCGCCAGCAGCCCGCGGGACAGCGGGAAATATGGCTACACCTTC

size: many
D: -
J: TRBJ2-3
V: TRBV7-3
CDR3: CASSPGGQPTDTQYF
DNA: TGTGCCAGCAGCCCGGGAGGACAGCCAACAGATACGCAGTATTTT

size: many
D: -
J: TRBJ2-3
V: TRBV2
CDR3: CASSDPGLKADTQYF
DNA: TGTGCCAGCAGTGATCCGGGACTGAAGGCAGATACGCAGTATTTT

size: many
D: TRBD1
J: TRBJ1-1
V: TRBV19
CDR3: CASSIGVDRGNTEAFF
DNA: TGTGCCAGTAGTATAGGTGTGGACAGGGGGAACACTGAAGCTTTCTTT

size: -
D: -
J: TRBJ2-3
V: TRBV4-2
CDR3: CASSPDPVAGDTQYF
DNA: TGTGCCAGCAGCCCCGATCCGGTCGCGGGCGATACGCAGTATTTT

size: few
D: -
J: TRBJ1-2
V: TRBV30
CDR3: CAWSEARGNYGYTF
DNA: TGTGCCTGGAGTGAGGCCCGAGGGAACTATGGCTACACCTTC

size: many
D: -
J: TRBJ1-2
V: TRBV7-2
CDR3: CASSLGPSNYYGYTF
DNA: TGTGCCAGCAGCTTAGGCCCCAGTAATTACTATGGCTACACCTTC

size: many
D: TRBD1
J: TRBJ2-6
V: TRBV6-5
CDR3: CASSLGDRGLGANVLTF
DNA: TGTGCCAGCAGCCTGGGGGACAGGGGGCTTGGGGCCAACGTCCTGACTTTC

size: many
D: TRBD1
J: TRBJ1-1
V: TRBV28
CDR3: CASSPGQGYGLNTEAFF
DNA: TGTGCCAGCAGTCCTGGACAGGGGTACGGTTTGAACACTGAAGCTTTCTTT

size: few
D: -
J: TRBJ2-7
V: TRBV2
CDR3: CASSELSYEQYF
DNA: TGTGCCAGCAGTGAACTCTCCTACGAGCAGTACTTC

size: -
D: -
J: TRBJ2-1
V: TRBV4-2
CDR3: CAGSQVDMRSSYNEQFF
DNA: TGTGCCGGCAGCCAAGTGGATATGAGGTCCTCCTACAATGAGCAGTTCTTC

size: -
D: -
J: TRBJ2-3
V: TRBV7-9
CDR3: CASSLLNGLTDSQYF
DNA: TGTGCCAGCAGCTTATTGAATGGGCTAACAGATTCGCAGTATTTT

size: -
D: -
J: TRBJ2-3
V: TRBV20-1
CDR3: CSASLESEDTQYF
DNA: TGCAGTGCTAGCCTCGAATCCGAAGATACGCAGTATTTT

size: many
D: TRBD1
J: TRBJ1-2
V: TRBV15
CDR3: CATSRPAGTGVYGYTF
DNA: TGTGCCACCAGCAGGCCAGCCGGGACAGGAGTTTATGGCTACACCTTC

size: many
D: -
J: TRBJ2-2
V: TRBV30
CDR3: CAWSEGPDTGELFF
DNA: TGTGCCTGGAGTGAGGGCCCGGACACCGGGGAGCTGTTTTTT

size: many
D: -
J: TRBJ2-2
V: TRBV2
CDR3: CASSEALTTGELFF
DNA: TGTGCCAGCAGTGAAGCGCTCACGACCGGGGAGCTGTTTTTT

size: many
D: TRBD1
J: TRBJ1-1
V: TRBV6-5
CDR3: CASSYSDRGTEAFF
DNA: TGTGCCAGCAGTTACTCGGACAGGGGAACTGAAGCTTTCTTT

size: many
D: -
J: TRBJ2-7
V: TRBV12-3/TRBV12-4
CDR3: CASRQGRTYEQYF
DNA: TGTGCCAGCAGACAGGGACGGACCTACGAGCAGTACTTC

size: few
D: TRBD1
J: TRBJ2-3
V: TRBV19
CDR3: CASSIGRRGRTDTQYF
DNA: TGTGCCAGTAGTATAGGCCGCAGGGGGCGGACAGATACGCAGTATTTT

size: many
D: -
J: TRBJ2-2
V: TRBV6-2/TRBV6-3
CDR3: CASRPTRIGKVIGELFF
DNA: TGTGCCAGCAGGCCAACTAGGATAGGGAAGGTTATCGGGGAGCTGTTTTTT

size: many
D: TRBD1
J: TRBJ1-5
V: TRBV7-2
CDR3: CASSVTGGRQPQHF
DNA: TGTGCCAGCAGCGTTACAGGGGGACGCCAGCCCCAGCATTTT

size: -
D: -
J: TRBJ2-2
V: TRBV20-1
CDR3: CSASRDSDTGELFF
DNA: TGCAGTGCTAGCAGGGATAGCGACACCGGGGAGCTGTTTTTT

size: many
D: -
J: TRBJ1-2
V: TRBV6-5
CDR3: CASSYSVGPGANYGYTF
DNA: TGTGCCAGCAGTTACTCAGTGGGTCCAGGGGCTAACTATGGCTACACCTTC

size: many
D: TRBD1
J: TRBJ1-1
V: TRBV7-6
CDR3: CASSLAGTVSNTEAFF
DNA: TGTGCCAGCAGCTTAGCGGGGACAGTCTCGAACACTGAAGCTTTCTTT

size: many
D: -
J: TRBJ2-5
V: TRBV7-8
CDR3: CASSLVRGAGETQYF
DNA: TGTGCCAGCAGCTTAGTTCGGGGGGCTGGAGAGACCCAGTACTTC